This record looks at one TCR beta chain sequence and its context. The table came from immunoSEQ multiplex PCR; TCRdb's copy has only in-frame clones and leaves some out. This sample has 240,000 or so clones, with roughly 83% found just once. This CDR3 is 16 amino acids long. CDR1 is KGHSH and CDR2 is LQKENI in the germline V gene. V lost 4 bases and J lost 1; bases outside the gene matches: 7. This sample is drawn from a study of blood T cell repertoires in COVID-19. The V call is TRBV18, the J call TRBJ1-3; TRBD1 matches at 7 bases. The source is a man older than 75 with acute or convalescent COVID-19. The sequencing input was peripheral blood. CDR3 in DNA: TGTGCCAGCTCACTTCGACAGGGTGGTTCTGGAAACACCATATATTTT. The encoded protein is CASSLRQGGSGNTIYF.